This entry lists 6 T cell receptor beta chains sequenced from one sample in a study of T cells after yellow fever vaccination. TCRdb ran MiXCR on the 5' RACE reads and lists one entry per CDR3 protein. The sample includes around 310,000 distinct CDR3 sequences, 3.5% to 4.5% of them seen just once. Material: PBMCs, obtained 15 days after the yellow fever booster vaccination. These receptors were obtained from a man younger than 35 who received the YFV17D yellow fever vaccine.

This clonotype was counted at least ten times. The gene calls are TRBV4-3 and TRBJ1-1; D ambiguous. V lost 0 bases, J lost 0 bases, and 5 bases lay in between. Germline loops: CDR1 LGHNA, CDR2 YSLEER. This CDR3 comprises 14 residues. The CDR3 loop is CASSQEHMNTEAFF. Written as DNA, the CDR3 is TGCGCCAGCAGCCAAGAACACATGAACACTGAAGCTTTCTTT.

This clonotype was detected a few times. V usage is TRBV9 and J usage is TRBJ1-2, with D possibly matching TRBD1 (6 bases). The CDR3 is made up of 15 amino acids. Germline V lookup: CDR1 SGDLS, CDR2 YYNGEE. The V gene lost 2 bases and the J gene lost 4 bases, with 15 bases spanning the gap. The DNA for the CDR3 is TGTGCCAGCAGCGTCGGGGAGTTAGGGGGCTATGGCTACACCTTC. It yields the protein CASSVGELGGYGYTF. Using reference TRBV9 and TRBJ1-2 for the parts outside the CDR3, the full variable domain is DSGVTQTPKHLITATGQRVTLRCSPRSGDLSVYWYQQSLDQGLQFLIQYYNGEERAKGNILERFSAQQFPDLHSELNLSSLELGDSALYFCASSVGELGGYGYTFGSGTRLTVV.

This clonotype was seen a few times. The gene calls are TRBV4-1 and TRBJ2-2; the D call may be TRBD1 or TRBD2 (6 bases each). Germline CDR1 is MGHRA and CDR2 is YSYEKL. This CDR3 is 18 amino acids long. V was trimmed by 0 bases and J by 1 base, leaving 15 bases between them. CDR3 nucleotides: TGCGCCAGCAGCCAAGATGTAACCGGGGGCCTGAACACCGGGGAGCTGTTTTTT. The encoded protein is CASSQDVTGGLNTGELFF.

In its sample, this clonotype was seen a few times. The V gene is TRBV9, the J gene TRBJ1-1; 7 positions match TRBD1. This CDR3 has 15 residues. J lost 3 bases, V lost 3 bases, and 8 bases had no gene match. Per germline, CDR1 SGDLS and CDR2 YYNGEE. The DNA of the CDR3 is TGTGCCAGCAGCGCCCAAGGGGGCACGGACACTGAAGCTTTCTTT. This gives the protein CASSAQGGTDTEAFF. The entire variable domain, with the rest obtained from reference TRBV9 and TRBJ1-1, is as follows: DSGVTQTPKHLITATGQRVTLRCSPRSGDLSVYWYQQSLDQGLQFLIQYYNGEERAKGNILERFSAQQFPDLHSELNLSSLELGDSALYFCASSAQGGTDTEAFFGQGTRLTVV.

In its sample, this clonotype was seen many times. The chain employs TRBV30 and TRBJ2-4; TRBD1 is a possible D gene (5 bases). Germline CDR1 GTSNPN, CDR2 SVGIG (reference sequence). Deletions cut 0 bases from V and 11 bases from J, with 8 bases between. The CDR3 runs to 11 residues. This chain's CDR3 is CAWSVGQVQYF. CDR3 in DNA: TGTGCCTGGAGTGTCGGACAAGTTCAGTACTTC.

This clonotype was seen a few times. The V call is TRBV5-4, the J call TRBJ2-1; possible D gene TRBD1, 6 bases. Per the germline V gene, CDR1 is SGHNT and CDR2 is YYREEE (reference sequence). Trimming took 5 bases from V and 5 from J, leaving 17 bases between them. This CDR3 is built from 15 residues. The CDR3 DNA sequence: TGTGCCAGCAGGCATACAGGGATTCGTAACAATGAGCAGTTCTTC. This encodes CASRHTGIRNNEQFF.